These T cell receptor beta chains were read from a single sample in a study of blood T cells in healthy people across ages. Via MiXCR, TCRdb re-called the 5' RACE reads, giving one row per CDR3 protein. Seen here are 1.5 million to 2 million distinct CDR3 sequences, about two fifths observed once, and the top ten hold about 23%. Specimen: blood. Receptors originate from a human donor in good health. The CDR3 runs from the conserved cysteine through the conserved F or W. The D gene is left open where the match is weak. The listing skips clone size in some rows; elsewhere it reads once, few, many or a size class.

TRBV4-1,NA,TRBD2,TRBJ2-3,TGCGCCAGCAGCCAAGTACTTAGCGGGGCATCAGATACGCAGTATTTT,CASSQVLSGASDTQYF
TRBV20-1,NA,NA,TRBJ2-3,TGCAGTGCTAGGTCCCCGGGACGCATATTGGATACGCAGTATTTT,CSARSPGRILDTQYF
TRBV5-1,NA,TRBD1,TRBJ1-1,TGCGCCAGCAGCTTGGGAACAGGGGGCGGCTTTAGCACTGAAGCTTTCTTT,CASSLGTGGGFSTEAFF
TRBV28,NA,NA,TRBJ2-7,TGTGCCAGCAGGTTAAGAGGGTCCTACGAGCAGTACTTC,CASRLRGSYEQYF
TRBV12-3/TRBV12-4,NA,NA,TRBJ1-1,TGTGCCAGCAGGGGACTAGGTGAAGCTTTCTTT,CASRGLGEAFF
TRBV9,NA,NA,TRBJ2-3,TGTGCCAGCAGCGTAGGGACACATGCTAGCACAGATACGCAGTATTTT,CASSVGTHASTDTQYF
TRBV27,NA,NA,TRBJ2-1,TGTGCCAGCAGTTCGTACAGGGGGGGGGCCTACAATGAGCAGTTCTTC,CASSSYRGGAYNEQFF
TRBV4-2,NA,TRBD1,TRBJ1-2,TGTGCCAGCAGCCAAACGGACAGGGTGGGTTATGGCTACACCTTC,CASSQTDRVGYGYTF
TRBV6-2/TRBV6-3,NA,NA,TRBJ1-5,TGTGCCAGCGTAACATCACTCAATCAGCCCCAGCATTTT,CASVTSLNQPQHF
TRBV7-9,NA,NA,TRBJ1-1,TGTGCCAGCAGCCCCCTGTCCGGCACTGAAGCTTTCTTT,CASSPLSGTEAFF
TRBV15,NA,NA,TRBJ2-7,TGTGCCACCAGCCCCCTCCCTGGGAGGAGCTCCTACGAGCAGTACTTC,CATSPLPGRSSYEQYF
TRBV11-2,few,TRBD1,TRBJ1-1,TGTGCCAGCAGCCACAGGGGGCCTGAAGCTTTCTTT,CASSHRGPEAFF
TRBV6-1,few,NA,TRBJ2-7,TGTGCCACCTATCGGACAGACTCCTACGAGCAGTACTTC,CATYRTDSYEQYF
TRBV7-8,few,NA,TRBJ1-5,TGTGCCAGCAGCTCCCAACAGGGATCTCAGCCCCAGCATTTT,CASSSQQGSQPQHF
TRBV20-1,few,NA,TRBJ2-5,TGCAGTGCTCAGGGCCCTACAGGGATGGGGACAGAGACCCAGTACTTC,CSAQGPTGMGTETQYF
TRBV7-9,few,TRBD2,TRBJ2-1,TGTGCCAGCAGCTCCACCGGGACTAGCGGGCGGAGCTCCTACAATGAGCAGTTCTTC,CASSSTGTSGRSSYNEQFF
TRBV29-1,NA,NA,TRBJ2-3,TGCAGCGTTGGCGGCAGAAGCACAGATGCGCAGTATTTT,CSVGGRSTDAQYF
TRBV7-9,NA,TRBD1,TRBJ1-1,TGTGCCAGCAGCTTAGCCAGGCTTACAGGGGCCATAATGAACACTGAAGCTTTCTTT,CASSLARLTGAIMNTEAFF
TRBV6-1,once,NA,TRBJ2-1,TGTGCCAGCAGGCCTCGGACGCTAAGCCACTCCTACAATGAGCAGTTCTTC,CASRPRTLSHSYNEQFF
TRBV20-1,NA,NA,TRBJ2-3,TGCAGTGCTAGTGACGGGGAGCGCACAGATACGCAGTATTTT,CSASDGERTDTQYF
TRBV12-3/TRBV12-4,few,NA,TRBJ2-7,TGTGCCAGCAGCCCTCTGTTCGGTTCCTACGAGCAGTACTTC,CASSPLFGSYEQYF
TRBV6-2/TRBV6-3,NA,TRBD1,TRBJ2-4,TGTGCCAGCAGTTACGGGAGGGACAGGGGTCGGGGTGAGCAGTACTTC,CASSYGRDRGRGEQYF
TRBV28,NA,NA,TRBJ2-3,TGTGCCAGCAGTTTGCGTCACGAGGTAGATACGCAGTATTTT,CASSLRHEVDTQYF
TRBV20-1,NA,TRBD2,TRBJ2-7,TGCAGTGCTAGAGATCGCTCTAGCGGGGGTAACTACGAGCAGTACTTC,CSARDRSSGGNYEQYF
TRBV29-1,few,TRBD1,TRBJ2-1,TGCAGCGCTGGACGGGACAGGGTTAGTTGCAATGAGCAGTTCTTC,CSAGRDRVSCNEQFF
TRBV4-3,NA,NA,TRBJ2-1,TGCGCCAGCAGCCAAGACCAGAGGGGGACTACATCCTACAATGAGCAGTTCTTC,CASSQDQRGTTSYNEQFF
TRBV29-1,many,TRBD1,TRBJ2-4,TGCAGCGTTTCAGGGGGCTGGGAGGCCAAAAACATTCAGTACTTC,CSVSGGWEAKNIQYF
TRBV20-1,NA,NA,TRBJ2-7,TGCAGTGCTCTCTCAGGGAAATCCCCCTACGAGCAGTACTTC,CSALSGKSPYEQYF
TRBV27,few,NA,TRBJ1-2,TGTGCCAGCAGTTTATCTGGGGGTCTGGACTATGGCTACACCTTC,CASSLSGGLDYGYTF
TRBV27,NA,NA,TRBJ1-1,TGTGCCAGCAGTTTCGGGGTATCGGGCACTGAAGCTTTCTTT,CASSFGVSGTEAFF
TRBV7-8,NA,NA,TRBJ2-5,TGTGCCAGCAGCTTGGGGGCGACCAGACAAGAGACCCAGTACTTC,CASSLGATRQETQYF
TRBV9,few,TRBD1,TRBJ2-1,TGTGCCAGCAGCGCCGGACAGGGGACATACAATGAGCAGTTCTTC,CASSAGQGTYNEQFF
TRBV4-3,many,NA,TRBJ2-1,TGCGCCAGCAGCCAAGGATGGGGGAATGAGCAGTTCTTC,CASSQGWGNEQFF
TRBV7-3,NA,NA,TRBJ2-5,TGTGCCAGCAGCTATGCTATCACCTCTCAAGAGACCCAGTACTTC,CASSYAITSQETQYF
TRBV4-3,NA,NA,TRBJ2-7,TGCGCCAGCAGCCAAGAATTGGGTTGGCAGTCCTACGAGCAGTACTTC,CASSQELGWQSYEQYF
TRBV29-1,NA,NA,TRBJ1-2,TGCAGCGTAGGGGCAAGCGATGCCTACACCTTC,CSVGASDAYTF
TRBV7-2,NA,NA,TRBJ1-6,TGTGCCAGCAGCTTGGGACGGATCCTAAATTCACCCCTCCACTTT,CASSLGRILNSPLHF
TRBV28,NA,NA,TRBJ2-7,TGTGCCAGCAGTAGCGATTTTCCCTACGAGCAGTACTTC,CASSSDFPYEQYF
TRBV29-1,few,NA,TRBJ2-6,TGCAGCGTTGAATCTCTACAGTTGGGGGGCTCTGGGGCCAACGTCCTGACTTTC,CSVESLQLGGSGANVLTF
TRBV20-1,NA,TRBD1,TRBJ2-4,TGCAGTGCTAGGAACCGACAGGGAGATCGTTACAATGAGCAGTACTTC,CSARNRQGDRYNEQYF
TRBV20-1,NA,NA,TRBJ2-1,TGCAGTGCTAGAGATCCAAGAACGGCTACCAATGAGCAGTTCTTC,CSARDPRTATNEQFF
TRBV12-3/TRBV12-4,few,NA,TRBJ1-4,TGTGCCAGCAGTTTGGGGGAAACTAATGAAAAACTGTTTTTT,CASSLGETNEKLFF
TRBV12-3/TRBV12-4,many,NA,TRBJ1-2,TGTGCCAGCAGTTACCGGGGTGTCTATGGCTACACCTTC,CASSYRGVYGYTF
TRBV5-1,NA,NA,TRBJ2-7,TGCGCCAGCAGTTCGGGGCGTGGAAGCTCCTACGAGCAGTACTTC,CASSSGRGSSYEQYF
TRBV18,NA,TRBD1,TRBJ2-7,TGTGCCAGCTCACACCTCGGGACAGGGGGAGACCACGAGCAGTACTTC,CASSHLGTGGDHEQYF
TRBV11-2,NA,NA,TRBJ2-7,TGTGCCAGCAGCGCTATTAGGCGCTCCTACGAGCAGTACTTC,CASSAIRRSYEQYF
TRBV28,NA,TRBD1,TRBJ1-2,TGTGCCAGCAGTTCATCCGGGACAGGCTTCCAAGGGGGTGGCTACACCTTC,CASSSSGTGFQGGGYTF
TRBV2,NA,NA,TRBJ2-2,TGTGCCAGCAGTGAAGCGGGGAGGTCCGGGGAGCTGTTTTTT,CASSEAGRSGELFF
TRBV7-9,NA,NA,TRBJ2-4,TGTGCCAGCAGCTTATCAGGGGCGCTTATGGGAGGGCAGTACTTC,CASSLSGALMGGQYF
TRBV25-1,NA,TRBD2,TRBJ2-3,TGTGCCAGCAGCCACGACGTATTAGCGGGGAGTAGCACAGATACGCAGTATTTT,CASSHDVLAGSSTDTQYF
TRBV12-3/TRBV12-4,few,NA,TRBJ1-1,TGTGCCAGCAGTTTTATGGGAGCCGGACGGGCGTCCACTGAAGCTTTCTTT,CASSFMGAGRASTEAFF
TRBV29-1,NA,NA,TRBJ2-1,TGCAGCGGTGAATTAGGACGGAATAGGGCCTACAATGAGCAGTTCTTC,CSGELGRNRAYNEQFF